Listed below are T cell receptor beta chains from one sample, sequenced in a study of cytomegalovirus exposure and HLA in healthy donors. Produced via immunoSEQ multiplex PCR; TCRdb's table is partial and in-frame only. The sample contains roughly 250,000 clones, 80% of which appear only once. The source material was PBMCs. These receptors came from a girl aged 2 to 9 in good health and CMV-seronegative. Both conserved end residues are part of each CDR3. A D gene is named only where the DNA matches it firmly. For some rows the clone size is stated as once, few or many, or as a class when expanded; others skip it.

TRBJ2-7,NA,TRBD2,17,TRBV5-4,TGTGCCAGCAGCGGGCAGGTGAGCAGCGGGAGACAGGACGAGCAGTACTTC,CASSGQVSSGRQDEQYF
TRBJ1-6,NA,NA,14,TRBV27,TGTGCCAGCGGTTCATTTTTCTATAATTCACCCCTCCACTTT,CASGSFFYNSPLHF
TRBJ2-7,NA,TRBD2,18,TRBV18,TGTGCCAGCTCACCAATTCATCTAGCGGGAGGGAGCTCCTACGAGCAGTACTTC,CASSPIHLAGGSSYEQYF
TRBJ1-3,NA,NA,13,TRBV6-5,TGTGCCAGCAGCCGCGGTAGAGGGGGCACCATATATTTT,CASSRGRGGTIYF
TRBJ2-1,NA,TRBD2,16,TRBV28,TGTGCCAGCAGTCCGACTCGACTAGCGGGGGACAATGAGCAGTTCTTC,CASSPTRLAGDNEQFF
TRBJ2-3,few,TRBD1,16,TRBV28,TGTGCCAGCAGTTTCCTACAGGGGAAGTTCACAGATACGCAGTATTTT,CASSFLQGKFTDTQYF
TRBJ2-2,NA,TRBD2,14,TRBV7-6,TGTGCCAGCAGCCTCAGGACTAGCACCGGGGAGCTGTTTTTT,CASSLRTSTGELFF
TRBJ2-7,NA,TRBD1,13,TRBV7-9,TGTGCCAGCAGCTTAGGACAGGGTAACGAGCAGTACTTC,CASSLGQGNEQYF
TRBJ1-2,NA,TRBD1,18,TRBV5-1,TGCGCCAGCAGCTTGAGAGGGGGGGACAGGGGTCCCCTCTATGGCTACACCTTC,CASSLRGGDRGPLYGYTF
TRBJ2-1,NA,NA,15,TRBV2,TGTGCCAGCAGTGGGCGGCCGGGCTCCTACAATGAGCAGTTCTTC,CASSGRPGSYNEQFF
TRBJ2-5,NA,TRBD2,10,TRBV2,TGTGCCAGCAACCCGGGAGGCCAGTACTTC,CASNPGGQYF
TRBJ2-3,NA,TRBD2,14,TRBV5-1,TGCGCCAGCAGCCGACTAGCGGGGACAGATACGCAGTATTTT,CASSRLAGTDTQYF
TRBJ2-1,NA,NA,15,TRBV7-5,TGTGTCAGAAGCTTAGCTGGGGGGAGGCCGTCCGGCAGGTTCTTC,CVRSLAGGRPSGRFF
TRBJ1-5,NA,NA,15,TRBV2,TGTGCCAGCAGTGAAACAGGGTATCGCAATCAGCCCCAGCATTTT,CASSETGYRNQPQHF
TRBJ2-3,few,NA,15,TRBV18,TGTGCCAGCTCACCAAAACGGGGAGACACAGATACGCAGTATTTT,CASSPKRGDTDTQYF
TRBJ1-3,few,NA,15,TRBV30,TGTGCCTGGAGTTGGTCCGGGGTAACTGGAAACACCATATATTTT,CAWSWSGVTGNTIYF
TRBJ1-5,NA,TRBD1,14,TRBV28,TGTGCCAGCAGTTTAGAACAGGGGTATCAGCCCCAGCATTTT,CASSLEQGYQPQHF
TRBJ1-2,NA,TRBD1,12,TRBV28,TGTGCCAGCAGTAAGGGGACAGTGGACTACACCTTC,CASSKGTVDYTF
TRBJ2-1,NA,NA,17,TRBV5-1,TGCGCCAGCAGCTTGGTAGCTCTGATGAGCTCCTACAATGAGCAGTTCTTC,CASSLVALMSSYNEQFF
TRBJ2-2,NA,NA,16,TRBV5-1,TGCGCCAGCAGCCCCTGGCGGGCGGCGAACACCGGGGAGCTGTTTTTT,CASSPWRAANTGELFF
TRBJ1-1,NA,TRBD1,12,TRBV6-6,TGTGCCAGCACCACAGGGGACACTGAAGCTTTCTTT,CASTTGDTEAFF
TRBJ2-1,NA,TRBD2,16,TRBV6-6,TGTGCCAGCAGTTACACGGGACTAGCGGTTTACAATGAGCAGTTCTTC,CASSYTGLAVYNEQFF
TRBJ1-2,NA,NA,16,TRBV21-1,TGTGCCAGCAGCAAATCCGTCAGGTCTCCAGGCTATGGCTACACCTTC,CASSKSVRSPGYGYTF
TRBJ1-1,NA,TRBD1,15,TRBV29-1,TGCAGCGTACCCCGGACAGGGGACTGGAACACTGAAGCTTTCTTT,CSVPRTGDWNTEAFF
TRBJ2-6,NA,TRBD1,19,TRBV4-1,TGCGCCAGCAGCCAAGCCCCCGGACAGGGGGCATCTGGGGCCAACGTCCTGACTTTC,CASSQAPGQGASGANVLTF
TRBJ2-5,NA,NA,13,TRBV7-2,TGTGCCAGCAGCTTAGGTCAGGGAGAGACCCAGTACTTC,CASSLGQGETQYF
TRBJ2-5,NA,NA,16,TRBV10-1,TGCGCCAGCAGTACCGGGACAAATACTTGGAAAGAGACCCAGTACTTC,CASSTGTNTWKETQYF
TRBJ1-4,few,NA,13,TRBV18,TGTGCCAGCTCACCCCCGGGTGATGAAAAACTGTTTTTT,CASSPPGDEKLFF
TRBJ2-3,few,NA,11,TRBV6-6,TGTGCCAGCAGTGTCCTAGATACGCAGTATTTT,CASSVLDTQYF
TRBJ2-7,NA,NA,15,TRBV11-2,TGTGCCAGCAGCTTAGGTGGGCAGCGGATCTACGAGCAGTACTTC,CASSLGGQRIYEQYF
TRBJ2-5,NA,TRBD2,16,TRBV9,TGTGCCAGCAGCCAAGGCGGACTAGCGGGGTCAGAGACCCAGTACTTC,CASSQGGLAGSETQYF
TRBJ2-7,NA,TRBD2,15,TRBV5-6,TGTGCCAGCAGCTTGGCAGCGGGGGTTTCCTACGAGCAGTACTTC,CASSLAAGVSYEQYF
TRBJ2-1,NA,TRBD1,14,TRBV19,TGTGCCAGTAGCCCGCGACAGGGGCTTGATGAGCAGTTCTTC,CASSPRQGLDEQFF
TRBJ1-2,NA,TRBD1,15,TRBV5-5,TGTGCCAGCAGCCCGGACAGGGGGCAAGACTATGGCTACACCTTC,CASSPDRGQDYGYTF
TRBJ2-7,NA,NA,16,TRBV5-6,TGTGCCAGCAGCTTGGCTAGGTCTAGGTTTTATCGCGAGCAGTACTTC,CASSLARSRFYREQYF
TRBJ2-5,NA,TRBD2,16,TRBV5-6,TGTGCCAGCAGCGGAAGGACTAGCGGGGTTAGGGAGACCCAGTACTTC,CASSGRTSGVRETQYF
TRBJ1-5,NA,TRBD1,15,TRBV6-5,TGTGCCAGCAGTTGGGGACAGGGCGGCAATCAGCCCCAGCATTTT,CASSWGQGGNQPQHF
TRBJ2-6,NA,TRBD2,18,TRBV29-1,TGCAGCCCTCACGAACAGAATGGGAGGGGCGTCGGGGCCAACGTCCTGACTTTC,CSPHEQNGRGVGANVLTF